The source of this TCR beta chain is a study of blood T cell repertoires in COVID-19. Study at large: Specimens from acute and convalescent COVID-19 originated in the United States, Italy and Spain. From T cells, B-cell-depleted T cells, or PBMCs came the material, which was cDNA or gDNA.

CDR1 and CDR2 (germline): SGDLS, YYNGEE. The CDR3 consists of 17 residues. V was shortened by 2 bases and J by 2 bases, with 16 bases between the two germline ends. Original handling: Estimated nucleated cell counts came from reference gene primer amplification. The repertoire was sequenced with immunoSEQ multiplex PCR; TCRdb's copy has only in-frame clones and lacks some. The V and J calls and the clone size are those of that table, but D and trimming were determined from the DNA. The sample lists approximately 150,000 clones; 70% to 90% were seen once. Seattle cases were enrolled at active infection and followed longitudinally.

The genes are TRBV9 and TRBJ2-2, with D perhaps matching TRBD2 (6 bases). The sequence came from a woman aged 45-60 years with COVID-19, enrolled during active disease. Material for sequencing was peripheral blood. CDR3 protein: CASSVGTGTYNTGELFF. In DNA form, the CDR3 reads TGTGCCAGCAGCGTGGGGACCGGGACTTACAACACCGGGGAGCTGTTTTTT.